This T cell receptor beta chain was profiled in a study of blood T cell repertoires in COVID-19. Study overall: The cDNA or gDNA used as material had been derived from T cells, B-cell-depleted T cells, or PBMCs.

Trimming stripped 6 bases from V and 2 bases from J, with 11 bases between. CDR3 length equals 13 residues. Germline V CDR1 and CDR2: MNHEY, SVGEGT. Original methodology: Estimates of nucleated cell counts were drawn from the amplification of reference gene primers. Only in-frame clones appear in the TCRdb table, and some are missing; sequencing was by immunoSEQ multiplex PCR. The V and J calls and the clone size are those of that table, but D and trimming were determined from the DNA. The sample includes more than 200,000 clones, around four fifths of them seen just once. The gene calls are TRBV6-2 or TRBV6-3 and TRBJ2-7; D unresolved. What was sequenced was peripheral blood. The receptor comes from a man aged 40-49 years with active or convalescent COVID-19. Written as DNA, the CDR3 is TGTGCCAGCAGCGCCGGTATAACCTACGAGCAGTACTTC. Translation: CASSAGITYEQYF.